One TCR beta chain is described in this entry. Its antigen is currently unknown. Germline loops: CDR1 SGHDT, CDR2 YYEEEE. The CDR3 has 19 amino acids. Between the trimmed V and J ends, which lost 4 bases and 0 bases, there was a span of 20 bases. The data were taken from a study of T cells in tumors after PD-1 blockade. Overall study context: Either cemiplimab 350 mg every 2 weeks or pembrolizumab 200 mg every 3 weeks was given. Peripheral blood samples averaged 36,536 unique clonotypes and roughly 110,000 templates.

Measured with immunoSEQ multiplex PCR; TCRdb has only the in-frame clones, and not every one. The sample comprises about 24,000 clones, nearly 85% of which are singletons, and 10% to 15% rests with the top ten. Study-wide points: Peripheral recruitment is suggested, as some novel exhausted tumor clones were in pre-treatment blood.

The source of this sequence is a human donor with basal cell carcinoma. This sequence joins TRBV5-6 and TRBJ2-6; possible D gene TRBD1, 6 bases. Sequences were derived from PBMCs, sampled after anti-PD-1 treatment. The CDR3 loop reads CASSATGHKDPSGANVLTF. The CDR3 coding sequence is TGTGCCAGCAGCGCCACAGGGCACAAGGACCCCTCTGGGGCCAACGTCCTGACTTTC. Looking up the rest from reference TRBV5-6 and TRBJ2-6 gives the full variable domain: DAGVTQSPTHLIKTRGQQVTLRCSPKSGHDTVSWYQQALGQGPQFIFQYYEEEERQRGNFPDRFSGHQFPNYSSELNVNALLLGDSALYLCASSATGHKDPSGANVLTFGAGSRLTVL.